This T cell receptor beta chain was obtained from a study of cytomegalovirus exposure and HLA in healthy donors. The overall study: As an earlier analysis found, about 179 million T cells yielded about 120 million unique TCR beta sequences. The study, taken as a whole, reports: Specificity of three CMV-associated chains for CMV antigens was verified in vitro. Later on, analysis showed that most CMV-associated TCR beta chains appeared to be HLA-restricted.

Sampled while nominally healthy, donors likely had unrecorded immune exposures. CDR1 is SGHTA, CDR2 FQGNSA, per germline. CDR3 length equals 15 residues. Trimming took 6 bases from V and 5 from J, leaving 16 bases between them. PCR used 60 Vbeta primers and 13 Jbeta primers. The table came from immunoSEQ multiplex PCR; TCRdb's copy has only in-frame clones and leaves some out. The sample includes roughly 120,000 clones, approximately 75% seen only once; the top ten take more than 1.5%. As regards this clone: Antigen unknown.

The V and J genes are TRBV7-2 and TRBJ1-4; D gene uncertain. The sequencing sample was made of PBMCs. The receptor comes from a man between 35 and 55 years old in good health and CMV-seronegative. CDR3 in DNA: TGTGCCAGCAGTTTAACATGGCGGCTAAATGAAAAACTGTTTTTT. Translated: CASSLTWRLNEKLFF.